Below are 23 T cell receptor beta chains sequenced from a single sample in a study of blood T cell repertoires in COVID-19. TCRdb's table, derived via immunoSEQ multiplex PCR, lists solely in-frame clones and lacks some. Of about 250,000 clones in the sample, 81% were seen once. Sequenced material: peripheral blood. Receptor source: a woman older than 75 with acute or convalescent COVID-19.

Comment on this clone: An end of the junction does not agree with germline; a read error may underlie this. V and J are TRBV28 and TRBJ2-3, with 13 bases identical to TRBD2. Germline CDR1 reads MDHEN; CDR2 reads SYDVKM. The CDR3 runs 17 residues. Written as DNA, the CDR3 is TGTGCCAGCGGAAAAGGACAGGGGTTAACTAGCGGGAGGGTAAACAATTTT. Amino acids: CASGKGQGLTSGRVNNF.

This sequence joins TRBV7-9 and TRBJ2-7, with 9 nucleotides matching TRBD2. V was pared by 8 bases and J by 0 bases, with 8 bases of the junction left unmatched. Germline CDR1 is SEHNR and CDR2 is FQNEAQ (reference sequence). The CDR3 has 15 residues. The CDR3 sequence is CASGAQRGASYEQYF. Written as DNA, the CDR3 is TGTGCCAGCGGCGCCCAGCGGGGGGCCTCCTACGAGCAGTACTTC.

The chain combines TRBV29-1 with TRBJ2-1; D is undetermined. V was clipped by 4 bases and J by 4 bases, with 11 bases between them. Per germline, CDR1 SQVTM and CDR2 ANQGSEA. The CDR3 consists of 13 residues. The CDR3 coding sequence is TGCAGCGTTGCACCGCGAGGTTACAATGAGCAGTTCTTC. It is translated as CSVAPRGYNEQFF.

The chain couples TRBV5-6 to TRBJ2-1; TRBD2 matches at 13 bases. Per germline, CDR1 SGHDT and CDR2 YYEEEE. The CDR3 extends over 16 amino acids. V lost 6 bases to trimming and J lost 8 bases; unmatched junction nucleotides: 11. The CDR3, as DNA: TGTGCCAGCACCGTGGGCCGGACTAGCGGGGGCCATGAGCAGTTCTTC. Amino acids: CASTVGRTSGGHEQFF.

The chain links TRBV3-1 (or the pseudogene TRBV3-2) to TRBJ2-1; D might be TRBD1 (5 bases). This CDR3 region has 14 residues. Trimming pared 8 bases from V and 5 bases from J, leaving 16 bases between. Looked up from germline, CDR1 is LGHDT and CDR2 is YNNKEL (reference sequence). The DNA for the CDR3 is TGTGCCAGCCGTCAGGGTACATGGAACAATGAGCAGTTCTTC. This gives the protein CASRQGTWNNEQFF.

The rearrangement joins TRBV2 to TRBJ1-1; 8 bases are a match to TRBD1. Germline loops: CDR1 SNHLY, CDR2 FYNNEI. The CDR3 totals 15 residues. The V segment lost 5 bases and the J segment 2 bases; nucleotides outside the gene matches: 7. The DNA for the CDR3 is TGTGCCAGCAGTTCACAGGGGGGAGGAAACACTGAAGCTTTCTTT. Protein product: CASSSQGGGNTEAFF.

This clone was seen just once. This sequence joins TRBV5-1 and TRBJ2-3; 9 bases are shared with TRBD2. Germline V gene lookup returns CDR1 SGHRS and CDR2 YFSETQ. Losses at the gene ends were 3 bases for V and 4 bases for J; bases not matched to a gene: 3. The CDR3 totals 14 residues. CDR3 sequence (DNA): TGCGCCAGCAGCTCCGGGACTAGCTCAGATACGCAGTATTTT. Its translation: CASSSGTSSDTQYF.

V and J are TRBV19 and TRBJ2-5, with a possible D match to TRBD2 (5 bases). The CDR3 has 13 amino acids. The ends were cut back, 5 bases at V and 4 bases at J, with 11 bases in the middle. CDR1 is LNHDA and CDR2 is SQIVND in the germline V gene (reference sequence). Here the CDR3 reads CASSQRERETQYF. DNA of the CDR3: TGTGCCAGTAGTCAACGGGAAAGAGAGACCCAGTACTTC.

This clone was observed a handful of times. The chain uses TRBV7-9 and TRBJ1-1, with D maybe TRBD1 (5 bases). The germline CDR1 and CDR2 sequences are SEHNR and FQNEAQ (reference sequence). This CDR3 spans 15 amino acids. Trimming left V 8 bases short and J 2 bases short, with 18 bases between. The CDR3 DNA sequence: TGTGCCAGCGGCAACTTGTGGGGCTCCAACACTGAAGCTTTCTTT. Translated, it gives CASGNLWGSNTEAFF.

The V call is TRBV5-4, the J call TRBJ2-7, with D possibly TRBD1 on 6 matching bases. With 1 base removed from V and 2 bases from J, the gap between germline ends came to 7 bases. This CDR3 spans 13 amino acids. Germline CDR1 is SGHNT and CDR2 is YYREEE (reference sequence). This chain's CDR3 is CASSLTGTYEQYF. DNA for the CDR3: TGTGCCAGCAGCTTGACAGGGACCTACGAGCAGTACTTC.

This chain uses TRBV6-5 with TRBJ1-1; 7 nucleotides line up with TRBD1. Germline trimming cut 7 bases from V and 6 bases from J; bases unmatched to any gene: 8. The germline V gene has CDR1 MNHEY and CDR2 SVGAGI. This CDR3 has 13 amino acids. CDR3 sequence: CASTLDRAAEAFF. CDR3 DNA: TGTGCCAGCACCTTAGACAGGGCCGCTGAAGCTTTCTTT.

V gene TRBV21-1 combines with J gene TRBJ2-1; the table's D call, TRBD2, was not checked against the DNA. TRBV21-1 constitutes a pseudogene. CDR3 length: 15 residues. The CDR3 here is CASSKGALSYNEQFF. For the CDR3, the DNA is TGTGCCAGCAGCAAAGGAGCTTTATCCTACAATGAGCAGTTCTTC.

The chain recombines TRBV14 with TRBJ2-1; 8 nucleotides agree with TRBD2. CDR1 is SGHDN and CDR2 is FVKESK in the germline V gene. This CDR3 has 13 residues. J gave up 9 bases and V 8 bases, and 9 bases lay outside the gene matches. CDR3 sequence: CASAGPAGAEQFF. The CDR3 DNA reads TGTGCCAGCGCAGGCCCAGCGGGAGCTGAGCAGTTCTTC.

There are a few counts of this clone. Written as DNA, the CDR3 is TGTGCCAGTAGTACGCGGACAGGAAACCCCTACGAGCAGTACTTC. Amino acid sequence: CASSTRTGNPYEQYF. The rearrangement joins TRBV19 to TRBJ2-7; 7 nucleotides match TRBD1. The germline V gene encodes CDR1 LNHDA and CDR2 SQIVND (reference sequence). After removal of 4 bases from V and 2 bases from J, the junction contained 8 bases not matched to a gene. The CDR3 contains 15 residues.

The chain is built from TRBV6-6 and TRBJ2-2; tentative D call: TRBD2 (5 bases). The V gene's germline CDR1 is MNHNY and CDR2 SVGAGI (reference sequence). This CDR3 is built from 13 residues. V was pared by 8 bases and J by 7 bases, with 14 bases between. CDR3 loop: CASERNGNGELFF. DNA for the CDR3: TGTGCCAGCGAGAGGAACGGGAACGGGGAGCTGTTTTTT.

The chain employs TRBV6-1 and TRBJ1-1, with no clear D. Germline assignment: CDR1 MNHNS and CDR2 SASEGT. This CDR3 has 14 amino acids. V lost 2 bases, J lost 1 base, and 8 bases lay in between. The CDR3 protein is CASSERRENTEAFF. CDR3 nucleotide sequence: TGTGCCAGCAGTGAAAGGAGGGAGAACACTGAAGCTTTCTTT.

The chain links TRBV7-9 to TRBJ1-4, with D possibly being TRBD1 (5 bases). Trimming removed 2 bases at V and 4 bases at J, with 11 bases between. The CDR3 totals 15 residues. From germline, CDR1 is SEHNR and CDR2 FQNEAQ (reference sequence). CDR3 amino acids: CASSLKSGFNEKLFF. The CDR3 DNA is TGTGCCAGCAGCTTAAAGTCAGGGTTTAATGAAAAACTGTTTTTT.

In its sample, this clone was seen a few times. This chain links TRBV28 with TRBJ1-2, with D maybe TRBD1 (5 bases). There are 12 residues in the CDR3. Germline-derived CDR1 and CDR2 are MDHEN and SYDVKM. V was shortened by 4 bases and J by 10 bases, with 13 bases between the two germline ends. This CDR3 reads CASSYPGFHYTF. The CDR3 DNA reads as TGTGCCAGCAGTTACCCAGGGTTCCACTACACCTTC.

This chain connects TRBV7-3 to TRBJ2-1, with 7 bases identical to TRBD1. The CDR3 length is 14 residues. Germline assignment: CDR1 SGHTA and CDR2 FQGTGA. Unmatched junction bases numbered 8, after V lost 3 bases and J lost 9 bases. CDR3 residues: CASSFITGVAEQFF. The CDR3 nucleotides are TGTGCCAGCAGCTTTATTACAGGGGTGGCTGAGCAGTTCTTC.

This chain links TRBV6-5 with TRBJ2-1; D is unclear. The V gene lost 5 bases and the J gene lost 3 bases, with 8 bases spanning the gap. The germline gives CDR1 MNHEY, CDR2 SVGAGI. CDR3 length: 13 amino acids. CDR3 sequence reads: CASSTKRYNEQFF. CDR3 in DNA: TGTGCCAGCAGTACTAAGCGCTACAATGAGCAGTTCTTC.

J is TRBJ1-1 and V is TRBV7-6; D gene ambiguous. CDR3 length equals 15 residues. Trimming removed 2 bases at V and 1 base at J, with 11 bases between. Germline V gene lookup returns CDR1 SGHVS and CDR2 FNYEAQ. The CDR3 loop reads CASSLIEGGNTEAFF. The DNA for the CDR3 is TGTGCCAGCAGCTTAATCGAGGGCGGGAACACTGAAGCTTTCTTT.

This clone was seen a handful of times. The chain uses TRBV5-1 and TRBJ2-1; 8 nucleotides match TRBD2. The CDR3 length is 15 residues. Germline V CDR1 and CDR2: SGHRS, YFSETQ. V lost 5 bases, J lost 6 bases, and 10 bases stayed unmatched. The CDR3 sequence: CASSLGLAGSNEQFF. CDR3 nucleotides: TGCGCCAGCAGTCTGGGGCTAGCGGGTAGCAATGAGCAGTTCTTC. The variable domain in full, completed from reference TRBV5-1 and TRBJ2-1, reads KAGVTQTPRYLIKTRGQQVTLSCSPISGHRSVSWYQQTPGQGLQFLFEYFSETQRNKGNFPGRFSGRQFSNSRSEMNVSTLELGDSALYLCASSLGLAGSNEQFFGPGTRLTVL.

This clone appeared a single time. This chain joins TRBV7-3 and TRBJ2-3; 9 bases line up with TRBD2. V lost 5 bases to trimming and J lost 4 bases; unmatched junction nucleotides: 4. The CDR3 covers 14 residues. CDR1 and CDR2 from the germline V gene are SGHTA and FQGTGA. In nucleotides, the CDR3 is TGTGCCAGCAGCCCCCGACTAGCGGCAGATACGCAGTATTTT. It yields the protein CASSPRLAADTQYF.